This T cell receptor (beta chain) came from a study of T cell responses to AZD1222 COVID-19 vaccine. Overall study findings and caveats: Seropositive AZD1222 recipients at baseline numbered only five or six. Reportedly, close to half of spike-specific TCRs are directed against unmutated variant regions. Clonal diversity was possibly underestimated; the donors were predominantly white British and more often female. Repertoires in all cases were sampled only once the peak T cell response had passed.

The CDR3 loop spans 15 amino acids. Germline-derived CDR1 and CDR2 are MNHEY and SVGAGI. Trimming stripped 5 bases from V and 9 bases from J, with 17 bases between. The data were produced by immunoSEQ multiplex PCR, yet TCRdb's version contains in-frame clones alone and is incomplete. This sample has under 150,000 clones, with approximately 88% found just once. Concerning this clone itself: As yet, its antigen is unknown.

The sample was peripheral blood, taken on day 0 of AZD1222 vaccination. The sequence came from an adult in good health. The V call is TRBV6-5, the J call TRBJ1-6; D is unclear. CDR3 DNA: TGTGCCAGCAGTCCGCCGGGGTTCCCTCTTTCACCCCTCCACTTT. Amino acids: CASSPPGFPLSPLHF.